This T cell receptor beta chain was documented in a study of T cell responses to AZD1222 COVID-19 vaccine. Overall study findings and caveats: The study sampled repertoires only after the peak T cell response. The study reported that nearly half of spike-specific TCRs target unmutated variant regions. The donor cohort was predominantly white British with a female majority, and clonal diversity may have been underestimated. The number of AZD1222 recipients seropositive at baseline was only five to seven.

Details on this clone: The antigen remains undetermined.

Assay used: immunoSEQ multiplex PCR; TCRdb lists only in-frame clones, some missing. In the table there are approximately 140,000 clones, approximately 90% of which are singletons. Sequencing used peripheral blood, obtained on day 0 of AZD1222 vaccination. The TCR was taken from an adult in good health.

The CDR3 sequence: CASSSGFPYEQYF. In nucleotides, the CDR3 is TGTGCCAGCAGTTCCGGGTTTCCTTACGAGCAGTACTTC. The chain uses TRBV6-5 and TRBJ2-7; D is unresolved. The germline CDR1 and CDR2 sequences are MNHEY and SVGAGI. This CDR3 has 13 amino acids. Trimming left V 4 bases short and J 4 bases short, with 11 bases between.